This is a list of T cell receptor beta chains from one sample in a study of T cells in Graves' hyperthyroidism and ophthalmopathy. A single record per CDR3 protein comes from TCRdb applying MiXCR to the multiplex PCR reads. This table holds about 420,000 distinct CDR3 sequences, more than 15% found once. The sequenced sample was blood. These receptors were taken from a woman younger than 35 with Graves' hyperthyroidism. CDR3s include the opening cysteine and the closing phenylalanine or tryptophan. Fields, in order: D gene, clone size, J gene, V gene, CDR3 length, CDR3 protein, CDR3 DNA. D genes are given only for firm matches. For some rows the clone size is stated as once, few or many, or as a class when expanded; others skip it.

d_gene: NA; abundance: NA; j_gene: TRBJ1-1; v_gene: TRBV29-1; len: 13; CDR3aa: CSTILGPNTEAFF; CDR3nt: TGCAGTACCATCCTCGGTCCGAACACTGAAGCTTTCTTT
d_gene: TRBD2; abundance: NA; j_gene: TRBJ2-2; v_gene: TRBV5-1; len: 15; CDR3aa: CASFWTSGATGELFF; CDR3nt: TGCGCCAGCTTCTGGACTAGCGGGGCCACCGGGGAGCTGTTTTTT
d_gene: NA; abundance: NA; j_gene: TRBJ1-1; v_gene: TRBV29-1; len: 13; CDR3aa: CSVEGRLGTEAFF; CDR3nt: TGCAGCGTTGAAGGAAGACTCGGCACTGAAGCTTTCTTT
d_gene: NA; abundance: many; j_gene: TRBJ1-4; v_gene: TRBV12-3/TRBV12-4; len: 17; CDR3aa: CASSVRPSRGGGEKLFF; CDR3nt: TGTGCCAGCAGTGTACGACCTTCTAGGGGCGGGGGGGAAAAACTGTTTTTT
d_gene: TRBD1; abundance: few; j_gene: TRBJ2-1; v_gene: TRBV7-2; len: 14; CDR3aa: CASSKGQASAEQFF; CDR3nt: TGTGCCAGCAGCAAGGGACAGGCTTCTGCTGAGCAGTTCTTC
d_gene: NA; abundance: many; j_gene: TRBJ2-1; v_gene: TRBV27; len: 13; CDR3aa: CASSPRIYNEQFF; CDR3nt: TGTGCCAGCAGTCCGAGGATCTACAATGAGCAGTTCTTC
d_gene: NA; abundance: few; j_gene: TRBJ2-3; v_gene: TRBV12-3/TRBV12-4; len: 14; CDR3aa: CASRREGSTDTQYF; CDR3nt: TGTGCCAGCAGACGAGAGGGGAGCACAGATACGCAGTATTTT
d_gene: NA; abundance: many; j_gene: TRBJ1-2; v_gene: TRBV2; len: 14; CDR3aa: CASSEAYTDYGYTF; CDR3nt: TGTGCCAGCAGTGAAGCGTACACAGACTATGGCTACACCTTC
d_gene: NA; abundance: few; j_gene: TRBJ1-2; v_gene: TRBV20-1; len: 15; CDR3aa: CSARGGAPGAGGYTF; CDR3nt: TGCAGTGCTAGAGGAGGCGCTCCAGGGGCAGGAGGCTACACCTTC
d_gene: TRBD1; abundance: many; j_gene: TRBJ1-1; v_gene: TRBV20-1; len: 14; CDR3aa: CSAREARGGTEAFF; CDR3nt: TGCAGTGCTAGAGAAGCCAGGGGGGGCACTGAAGCTTTCTTT
d_gene: NA; abundance: NA; j_gene: TRBJ2-1; v_gene: TRBV6-1; len: 16; CDR3aa: CASSLFIRDADNEQFF; CDR3nt: TGTGCCAGCAGCCTATTTATCCGGGACGCCGACAATGAGCAGTTCTTC
d_gene: NA; abundance: many; j_gene: TRBJ1-5; v_gene: TRBV28; len: 15; CDR3aa: CASSLWGTTNQPQHF; CDR3nt: TGTGCCAGCAGTTTATGGGGGACAACAAATCAGCCCCAGCATTTT
d_gene: NA; abundance: NA; j_gene: TRBJ2-3; v_gene: TRBV7-9; len: 13; CDR3aa: CASRSSPGNTQYF; CDR3nt: TGTGCCAGCAGAAGTTCGCCGGGGAATACGCAGTATTTT
d_gene: NA; abundance: many; j_gene: TRBJ2-5; v_gene: TRBV20-1; len: 13; CDR3aa: CSARDGGQETQYF; CDR3nt: TGCAGTGCTAGAGATGGGGGGCAAGAGACCCAGTACTTC
d_gene: TRBD2; abundance: many; j_gene: TRBJ2-1; v_gene: TRBV2; len: 15; CDR3aa: CASSERLADYNEQFF; CDR3nt: TGTGCCAGCAGTGAACGGCTAGCGGACTACAATGAGCAGTTCTTC
d_gene: TRBD1; abundance: many; j_gene: TRBJ1-2; v_gene: TRBV5-1; len: 14; CDR3aa: CASSSTGPNYGYTF; CDR3nt: TGCGCCAGCAGCTCGACAGGGCCGAACTATGGCTACACCTTC
d_gene: TRBD2; abundance: NA; j_gene: TRBJ2-1; v_gene: TRBV4-1; len: 20; CDR3aa: CASSQVPSGAGMGLYNEQFF; CDR3nt: TGCGCCAGCAGCCAAGTACCTAGCGGGGCAGGAATGGGCCTTTACAATGAGCAGTTCTTC
d_gene: TRBD1; abundance: NA; j_gene: TRBJ1-2; v_gene: TRBV7-2; len: 17; CDR3aa: CASSLRDRGVPYYGYTF; CDR3nt: TGTGCCAGCAGCTTAAGGGACAGGGGGGTACCGTACTATGGCTACACCTTC
d_gene: NA; abundance: NA; j_gene: TRBJ2-7; v_gene: TRBV5-1; len: 12; CDR3aa: CASAGVAYEQYF; CDR3nt: TGCGCCAGTGCTGGGGTTGCCTACGAGCAGTACTTC
d_gene: TRBD1; abundance: many; j_gene: TRBJ1-2; v_gene: TRBV28; len: 12; CDR3aa: CATRQGNYGYTF; CDR3nt: TGTGCCACCCGACAGGGGAACTATGGCTACACCTTC
d_gene: TRBD1; abundance: few; j_gene: TRBJ2-7; v_gene: TRBV20-1; len: 14; CDR3aa: CSARSDRGLYEQYF; CDR3nt: TGCAGTGCTAGATCTGACAGGGGATTGTACGAGCAGTACTTC
d_gene: NA; abundance: NA; j_gene: TRBJ2-1; v_gene: TRBV28; len: 14; CDR3aa: CASVRDGRSVEQFF; CDR3nt: TGTGCCAGCGTACGGGACGGGAGATCCGTTGAGCAGTTCTTC
d_gene: TRBD2; abundance: many; j_gene: TRBJ2-3; v_gene: TRBV7-3; len: 15; CDR3aa: CASSRAGGVADTQYF; CDR3nt: TGTGCCAGCAGTCGAGCGGGGGGGGTCGCAGATACGCAGTATTTT
d_gene: TRBD1; abundance: many; j_gene: TRBJ2-1; v_gene: TRBV20-1; len: 14; CDR3aa: CSARVGTAYNEQFF; CDR3nt: TGCAGTGCTAGAGTTGGGACAGCATACAATGAGCAGTTCTTC
d_gene: TRBD1; abundance: NA; j_gene: TRBJ2-1; v_gene: TRBV18; len: 17; CDR3aa: CASSPSLTGGSYNEQFF; CDR3nt: TGTGCCAGCTCACCATCCCTCACAGGGGGCTCCTACAATGAGCAGTTCTTC
d_gene: TRBD1; abundance: NA; j_gene: TRBJ1-3; v_gene: TRBV28; len: 17; CDR3aa: CASSFPRQGAGGNTIYF; CDR3nt: TGTGCCAGCAGTTTTCCCCGACAGGGGGCGGGAGGAAACACCATATATTTT
d_gene: NA; abundance: many; j_gene: TRBJ2-1; v_gene: TRBV18; len: 15; CDR3aa: CASSRRGPTYNEQFF; CDR3nt: TGTGCCAGCTCTCGGAGGGGGCCCACCTACAATGAGCAGTTCTTC
d_gene: TRBD2; abundance: few; j_gene: TRBJ2-5; v_gene: TRBV5-1; len: 14; CDR3aa: CASSTGLARETQYF; CDR3nt: TGCGCCAGCAGCACTGGACTAGCTCGAGAGACCCAGTACTTC
d_gene: NA; abundance: few; j_gene: TRBJ1-3; v_gene: TRBV9; len: 13; CDR3aa: CASSASGSNTIYF; CDR3nt: TGTGCCAGCAGCGCAAGTGGGTCAAACACCATATATTTT
d_gene: NA; abundance: few; j_gene: TRBJ1-3; v_gene: TRBV19; len: 15; CDR3aa: CASSPDGISGNTIYF; CDR3nt: TGTGCCAGTAGTCCCGACGGAATCTCTGGAAACACCATATATTTT
d_gene: TRBD1; abundance: NA; j_gene: TRBJ1-2; v_gene: TRBV18; len: 18; CDR3aa: CASSPVLRQGTAIYGYTF; CDR3nt: TGTGCCAGCTCACCAGTTTTGAGGCAGGGGACAGCGATCTATGGCTACACCTTC
d_gene: NA; abundance: few; j_gene: TRBJ2-7; v_gene: TRBV6-9; len: 14; CDR3aa: CASSYGCPLAEQYF; CDR3nt: TGTGCCAGCAGTTACGGATGTCCCCTTGCCGAGCAGTACTTC
d_gene: NA; abundance: few; j_gene: TRBJ1-1; v_gene: TRBV18; len: 16; CDR3aa: CASSPLHTGGRAEAFF; CDR3nt: TGTGCCAGCTCACCACTACATACGGGGGGAAGGGCTGAAGCTTTCTTT
d_gene: NA; abundance: few; j_gene: TRBJ1-2; v_gene: TRBV29-1; len: 13; CDR3aa: CSMGGGANYGYTF; CDR3nt: TGCAGCATGGGCGGGGGGGCCAACTATGGCTACACCTTC
d_gene: TRBD1; abundance: many; j_gene: TRBJ2-3; v_gene: TRBV6-1; len: 13; CDR3aa: CASGQGNTDTQYF; CDR3nt: TGTGCCAGCGGACAGGGGAACACAGATACGCAGTATTTT
d_gene: NA; abundance: few; j_gene: TRBJ1-3; v_gene: TRBV11-1; len: 15; CDR3aa: CASSSGGGPGNTIYF; CDR3nt: TGTGCCAGCAGCTCCGGAGGAGGGCCCGGAAACACCATATATTTT
d_gene: NA; abundance: few; j_gene: TRBJ1-4; v_gene: TRBV2; len: 13; CDR3aa: CASSEVAGEKLFF; CDR3nt: TGTGCCAGCAGTGAGGTTGCGGGGGAAAAACTGTTTTTT
d_gene: NA; abundance: many; j_gene: TRBJ2-7; v_gene: TRBV20-1; len: 13; CDR3aa: CSAGHSAAYEQYF; CDR3nt: TGCAGTGCTGGACACAGTGCAGCCTACGAGCAGTACTTC
d_gene: TRBD2; abundance: many; j_gene: TRBJ2-5; v_gene: TRBV27; len: 16; CDR3aa: CASSLYAGAIQETQYF; CDR3nt: TGTGCCAGCAGTTTATACGCGGGAGCCATCCAAGAGACCCAGTACTTC
d_gene: TRBD1; abundance: many; j_gene: TRBJ2-1; v_gene: TRBV20-1; len: 15; CDR3aa: CSARAAEQGFNEQFF; CDR3nt: TGCAGTGCTCGAGCCGCGGAACAGGGGTTTAATGAGCAGTTCTTC
d_gene: NA; abundance: many; j_gene: TRBJ2-1; v_gene: TRBV28; len: 14; CDR3aa: CASSLGFSYNEQFF; CDR3nt: TGTGCCAGCAGTCTGGGGTTCTCCTACAATGAGCAGTTCTTC
d_gene: TRBD1; abundance: NA; j_gene: TRBJ2-3; v_gene: TRBV6-5; len: 15; CDR3aa: CASSYPRQGTDTQYF; CDR3nt: TGTGCCAGCAGTTACCCCAGACAGGGAACAGATACGCAGTATTTT
d_gene: TRBD1; abundance: many; j_gene: TRBJ2-7; v_gene: TRBV2; len: 14; CDR3aa: CASSERTGGYEQYF; CDR3nt: TGTGCCAGCAGTGAGCGGACAGGGGGCTACGAGCAGTACTTC
d_gene: TRBD2; abundance: NA; j_gene: TRBJ2-1; v_gene: TRBV3-1; len: 14; CDR3aa: CASSQKAGGDEQFF; CDR3nt: TGTGCCAGCAGCCAAAAAGCGGGAGGGGATGAGCAGTTCTTC
d_gene: TRBD1; abundance: few; j_gene: TRBJ1-2; v_gene: TRBV7-2; len: 15; CDR3aa: CASTAAGGQTYGYTF; CDR3nt: TGTGCCAGCACAGCCGCAGGGGGCCAGACCTATGGCTACACCTTC
d_gene: NA; abundance: NA; j_gene: TRBJ1-2; v_gene: TRBV27; len: 12; CDR3aa: CASSQNRNGYTF; CDR3nt: TGTGCCAGCAGTCAAAACAGGAATGGCTACACCTTC
d_gene: NA; abundance: many; j_gene: TRBJ2-7; v_gene: TRBV28; len: 14; CDR3aa: CASSFSRLGYEQYF; CDR3nt: TGTGCCAGCAGTTTCTCCAGGCTTGGCTACGAGCAGTACTTC
d_gene: TRBD1; abundance: few; j_gene: TRBJ1-6; v_gene: TRBV7-9; len: 17; CDR3aa: CASSLTGGTSGNSPLHF; CDR3nt: TGTGCCAGCAGCTTAACAGGGGGCACTTCGGGGAATTCACCCCTCCACTTT
d_gene: TRBD1; abundance: many; j_gene: TRBJ2-7; v_gene: TRBV12-3/TRBV12-4; len: 13; CDR3aa: CASSPHDREEQYF; CDR3nt: TGTGCCAGCAGCCCACATGACAGGGAAGAGCAGTACTTC
d_gene: NA; abundance: many; j_gene: TRBJ2-7; v_gene: TRBV7-2; len: 15; CDR3aa: CASSSPLTGVYEQYF; CDR3nt: TGTGCCAGCAGCTCGCCCCTAACTGGGGTCTACGAGCAGTACTTC
d_gene: TRBD2; abundance: many; j_gene: TRBJ2-1; v_gene: TRBV6-1; len: 20; CDR3aa: CASSDGNGEREDPLYNEQFF; CDR3nt: TGTGCCAGCAGTGATGGTAACGGCGAGCGGGAGGATCCCCTTTACAATGAGCAGTTCTTC